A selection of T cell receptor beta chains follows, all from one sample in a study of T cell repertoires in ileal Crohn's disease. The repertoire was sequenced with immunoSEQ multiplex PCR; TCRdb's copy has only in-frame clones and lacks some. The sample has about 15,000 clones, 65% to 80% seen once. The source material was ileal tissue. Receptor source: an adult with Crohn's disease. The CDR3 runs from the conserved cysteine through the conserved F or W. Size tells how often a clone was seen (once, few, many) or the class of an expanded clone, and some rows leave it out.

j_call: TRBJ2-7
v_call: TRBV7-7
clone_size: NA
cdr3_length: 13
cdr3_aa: CASSLYSGDEQYF

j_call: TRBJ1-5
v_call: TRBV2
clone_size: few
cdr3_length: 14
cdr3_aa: CASDSGQYNQPQHF

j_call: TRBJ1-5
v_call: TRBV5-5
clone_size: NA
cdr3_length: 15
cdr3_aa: CASSLEGYSNQPQHF

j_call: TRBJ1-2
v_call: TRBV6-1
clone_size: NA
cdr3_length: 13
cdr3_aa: CASASSGTGDYTF

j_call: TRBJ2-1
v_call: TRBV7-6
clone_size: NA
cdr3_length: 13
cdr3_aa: CASSADINNEQFF

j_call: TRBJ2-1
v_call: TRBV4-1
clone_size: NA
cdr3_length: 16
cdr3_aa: CASSQDPNSDYNEQFF

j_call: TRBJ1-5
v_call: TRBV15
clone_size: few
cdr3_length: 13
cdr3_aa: CATSRDRGEPQHF

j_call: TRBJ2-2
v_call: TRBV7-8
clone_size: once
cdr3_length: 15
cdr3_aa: CASSLPLTGSGELFF

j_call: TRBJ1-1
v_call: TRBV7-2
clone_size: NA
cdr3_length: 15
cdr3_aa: CASSLGAWGNTEAFF

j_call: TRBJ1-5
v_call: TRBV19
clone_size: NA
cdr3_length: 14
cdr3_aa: CASRQTVSNQPQHF

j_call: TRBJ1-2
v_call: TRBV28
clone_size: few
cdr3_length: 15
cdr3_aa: CASSLSGTVLYGYTF

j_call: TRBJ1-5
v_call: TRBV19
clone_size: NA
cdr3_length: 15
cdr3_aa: CASSIESGTGQPQHF

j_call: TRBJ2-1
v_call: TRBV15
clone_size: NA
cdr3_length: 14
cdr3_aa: CATSRDRWDNEQFF

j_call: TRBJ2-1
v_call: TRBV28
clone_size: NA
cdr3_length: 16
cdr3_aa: CASSPVAGFTYNEQFF

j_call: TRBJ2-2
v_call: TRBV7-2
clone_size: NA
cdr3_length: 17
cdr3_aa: CASSFSGLGGDTGELFF

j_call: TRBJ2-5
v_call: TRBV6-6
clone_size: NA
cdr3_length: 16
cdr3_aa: CASRRTASGYQETQYF

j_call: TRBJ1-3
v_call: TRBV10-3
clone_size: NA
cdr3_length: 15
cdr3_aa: CATRDRTISGNTIYF

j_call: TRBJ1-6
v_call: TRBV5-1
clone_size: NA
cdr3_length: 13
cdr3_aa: CASTGTGGGPLHF

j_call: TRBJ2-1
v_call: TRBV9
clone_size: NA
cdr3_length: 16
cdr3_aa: CASSVGPSGDYNEQFF

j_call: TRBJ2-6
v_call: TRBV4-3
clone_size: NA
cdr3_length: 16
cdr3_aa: CASSQEWGSGANVLTF

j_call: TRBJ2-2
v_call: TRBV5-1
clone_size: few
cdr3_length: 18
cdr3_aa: CASSSLGLAGGNTGELFF

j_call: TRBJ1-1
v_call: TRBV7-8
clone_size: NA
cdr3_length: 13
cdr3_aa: CASGGSNGAEAFF

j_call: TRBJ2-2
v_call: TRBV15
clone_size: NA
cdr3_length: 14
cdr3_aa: CATARLAGGGELFF

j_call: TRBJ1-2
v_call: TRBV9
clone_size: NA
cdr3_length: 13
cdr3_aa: CASSSPDRYGYTF

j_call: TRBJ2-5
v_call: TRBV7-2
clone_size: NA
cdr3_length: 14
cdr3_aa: CASSKGQLQETQYF

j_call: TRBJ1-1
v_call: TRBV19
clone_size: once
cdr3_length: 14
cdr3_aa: CASSIHMTGIEAFF

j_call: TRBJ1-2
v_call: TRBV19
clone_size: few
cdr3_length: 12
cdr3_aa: CATLLGGYGYTF

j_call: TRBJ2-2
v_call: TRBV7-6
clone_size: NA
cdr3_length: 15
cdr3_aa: CASSLQGRNTGELFF

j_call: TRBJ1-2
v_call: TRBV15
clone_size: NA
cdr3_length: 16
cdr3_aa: CATSSPQQGANYGYTF

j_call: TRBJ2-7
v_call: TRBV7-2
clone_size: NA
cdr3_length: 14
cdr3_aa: CASNPGLHSYEQYF

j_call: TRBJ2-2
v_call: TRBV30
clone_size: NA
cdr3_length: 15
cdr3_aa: CAWSVMPGPRGELFF

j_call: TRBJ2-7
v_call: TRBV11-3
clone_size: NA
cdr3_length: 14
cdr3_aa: CASSFQGGEYEQYF

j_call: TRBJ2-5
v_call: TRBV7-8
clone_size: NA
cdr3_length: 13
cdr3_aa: CASSFGRGETQYF

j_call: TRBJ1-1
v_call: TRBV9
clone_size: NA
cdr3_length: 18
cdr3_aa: CASSAFRGAGLGDTEAFF

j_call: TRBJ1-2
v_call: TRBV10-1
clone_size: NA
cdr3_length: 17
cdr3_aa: CASRPPTGEIPLYGYTF

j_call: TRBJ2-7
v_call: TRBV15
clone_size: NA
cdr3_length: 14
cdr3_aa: CATSRDLEVKWQYF